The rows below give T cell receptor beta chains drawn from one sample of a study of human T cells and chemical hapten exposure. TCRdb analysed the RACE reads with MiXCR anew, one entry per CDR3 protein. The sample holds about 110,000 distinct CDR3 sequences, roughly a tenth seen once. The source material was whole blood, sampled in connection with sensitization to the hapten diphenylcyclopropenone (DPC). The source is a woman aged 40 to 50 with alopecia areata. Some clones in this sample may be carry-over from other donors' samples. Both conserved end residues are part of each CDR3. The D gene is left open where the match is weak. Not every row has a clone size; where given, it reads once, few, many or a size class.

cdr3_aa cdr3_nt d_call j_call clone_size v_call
CSVGGANYGYTF TGCAGCGTTGGTGGGGCTAACTATGGCTACACCTTC - TRBJ1-2 many TRBV29-1
CASSQVGQLNTGELFF TGTGCCAGCAGCCAAGTGGGCCAGTTGAACACCGGGGAGCTGTTTTTT - TRBJ2-2 many TRBV3-1
CASSLQGNTEAFF TGTGCCAGCAGCTTACAGGGGAACACTGAAGCTTTCTTT - TRBJ1-1 many TRBV12-3/TRBV12-4
CSVEEVYNEQFF TGCAGCGTTGAAGAGGTATACAATGAGCAGTTCTTC - TRBJ2-1 - TRBV29-1
CSAVDRSANYGYTF TGCAGTGCTGTTGACAGATCCGCTAACTATGGCTACACCTTC - TRBJ1-2 - TRBV20-1
CASDISRLKTYNQPQHF TGTGCCAGCGATATCTCTCGGCTAAAGACTTACAATCAGCCCCAGCATTTT - TRBJ1-5 many TRBV28
CASSTWGAGSYNEQFF TGTGCCAGCAGCACCTGGGGGGCCGGGTCCTACAATGAGCAGTTCTTC - TRBJ2-1 - TRBV11-2
CASGAGTNTEAFF TGTGCTAGTGGGGCGGGGACGAACACTGAAGCTTTCTTT - TRBJ1-1 few TRBV12-5
CATAKGTNYGYTF TGTGCCACCGCGAAGGGGACTAACTATGGCTACACCTTC - TRBJ1-2 many TRBV12-3/TRBV12-4
CAISESSVQYF TGTGCCATCAGTGAGTCGAGCGTACAGTATTTT - TRBJ2-3 many TRBV10-3
CASHRGREQFF TGTGCCAGCCACAGGGGGCGTGAGCAGTTCTTC TRBD1 TRBJ2-1 few TRBV6-6
CASSLYPQVVETDTQYF TGCGCCAGCAGCCTCTACCCACAGGTCGTAGAGACAGATACGCAGTATTTT - TRBJ2-3 - TRBV4-1
CASSLQRGGLNEQFF TGCGCCAGCAGCTTGCAGCGGGGGGGCCTTAATGAGCAGTTCTTC TRBD2 TRBJ2-1 - TRBV5-1
CASSEGQGLGYTF TGCGCCAGCAGTGAAGGACAGGGGCTTGGCTACACCTTC TRBD1 TRBJ1-2 many TRBV10-1
CASSEYGQGGTEAFF TGTGCCAGCAGCGAGTACGGACAGGGGGGCACTGAAGCTTTCTTT TRBD1 TRBJ1-1 few TRBV7-8
CASSLFATGELFF TGTGCCAGCAGCTTATTCGCGACCGGGGAGCTGTTTTTT - TRBJ2-2 few TRBV11-2
CASSQGGDQPQHF TGTGCCAGCTCACAGGGGGGAGATCAGCCCCAGCATTTT - TRBJ1-5 many TRBV18
CSVVLLQETQYF TGCAGCGTTGTGCTACTCCAAGAGACCCAGTACTTC - TRBJ2-5 few TRBV29-1
CASSLFQGYTF TGTGCCAGCAGCCTTTTTCAGGGCTACACCTTC - TRBJ1-2 many TRBV28
CSARSQAGTDTQYF TGCAGTGCTAGGAGCCAAGCGGGGACAGATACGCAGTATTTT TRBD2 TRBJ2-3 - TRBV20-1
CASSQDQGTYEQYF TGCGCCAGCAGCCAAGATCAGGGTACCTACGAGCAGTACTTC - TRBJ2-7 many TRBV4-3
CASSPLWGGGTEAFF TGTGCCAGCAGCCCTCTTTGGGGGGGAGGCACTGAAGCTTTCTTT - TRBJ1-1 many TRBV3-1
CASSLNGGYTF TGTGCCAGCAGCTTAAATGGAGGCTACACCTTC - TRBJ1-2 - TRBV7-3
CASGDRGFQETQYF TGTGCCAGTGGTGACAGGGGTTTCCAAGAGACCCAGTACTTC TRBD1 TRBJ2-5 many TRBV19
CASTWGGELFF TGTGCCAGCACCTGGGGGGGGGAGCTGTTTTTT - TRBJ2-2 few TRBV28
CASSPKGGGWTDTQYF TGTGCCAGCAGCCCGAAAGGGGGGGGCTGGACAGATACGCAGTATTTT - TRBJ2-3 few TRBV28
CASSEGIWVGEYNEQFF TGTGCCAGCAGTGAAGGAATCTGGGTGGGGGAGTACAATGAGCAGTTCTTC - TRBJ2-1 many TRBV2
CASSLRQANTGELFF TGTGCCAGCAGCTTGCGACAGGCGAACACCGGGGAGCTGTTTTTT - TRBJ2-2 - TRBV5-5
CASSYSMVDTQYF TGTGCCAGCAGTTACTCGATGGTAGATACGCAGTATTTT - TRBJ2-3 many TRBV6-2/TRBV6-3
CASSQDNGRNTIYF TGCGCCAGCAGCCAAGATAACGGGCGAAACACCATATATTTT - TRBJ1-3 few TRBV4-1
CASSLWSPTSYEQYF TGCGCCAGCAGCTTGTGGAGCCCCACATCTTACGAGCAGTACTTC - TRBJ2-7 few TRBV5-1
CASSPAAYNEQFF TGTGCCAGCAGCCCTGCCGCCTACAATGAGCAGTTCTTC - TRBJ2-1 many TRBV11-2
CASSLEGRRNTGELFF TGTGCCAGCAGCTTGGAGGGCAGACGAAACACCGGGGAGCTGTTTTTT - TRBJ2-2 - TRBV5-5
CASSQRRLNGYTF TGTGCCAGCAGCCAAAGACGGCTAAATGGCTACACCTTC - TRBJ1-2 - TRBV4-2
CASSQASGGELFF TGCGCCAGCAGCCAAGCATCGGGCGGGGAGCTGTTTTTT - TRBJ2-2 many TRBV4-1
CASSPPSNNEQFF TGTGCCAGCTCACCACCGTCCAACAATGAGCAGTTCTTC - TRBJ2-1 few TRBV18
CASSLDRGKYEQYF TGTGCCAGCAGCTTAGACAGGGGGAAGTACGAGCAGTACTTC TRBD1 TRBJ2-7 many TRBV7-9
CASSQAGQAGEKLFF TGCGCCAGCAGCCAAGCGGGACAGGCGGGTGAAAAACTGTTTTTT TRBD1 TRBJ1-4 many TRBV4-3
CAISEASAVSYEQYF TGTGCCATCAGTGAGGCCTCGGCGGTTTCCTACGAGCAGTACTTC - TRBJ2-7 - TRBV10-3
CSVPGRETQYF TGCAGCGTTCCAGGGCGGGAGACCCAGTACTTC - TRBJ2-5 few TRBV29-1
CASSEYQDYREEVFF TGTGCCAGCAGTGAATATCAGGACTACCGGGAGGAAGTTTTCTTT - TRBJ1-1 - TRBV25-1
CASSLGSGGGNEQYF TGTGCCAGCAGCTTAGGGAGCGGCGGCGGGAACGAGCAGTACTTC - TRBJ2-7 few TRBV7-2
CASSLSVPDYNEQFF TGCGCCAGCAGCTTGTCTGTCCCGGACTACAATGAGCAGTTCTTC - TRBJ2-1 - TRBV5-1
CASTFSRISAGELFF TGTGCCAGCACCTTCTCCCGTATATCGGCCGGGGAGCTGTTTTTT - TRBJ2-2 - TRBV7-9
CASSYKGVNTGELFF TGTGCCAGCAGTTATAAGGGGGTCAACACCGGGGAGCTGTTTTTT - TRBJ2-2 many TRBV2
CASSPGGSYEQYF TGTGCCAGCAGTCCAGGGGGCTCCTACGAGCAGTACTTC TRBD1 TRBJ2-7 many TRBV6-2/TRBV6-3
CASSPQGLQYNEQFF TGCGCCAGCAGCCCCCAGGGGCTCCAATACAATGAGCAGTTCTTC - TRBJ2-1 many TRBV5-1
CASNAGQNTGELFF TGCGCCAGCAACGCAGGACAGAACACCGGGGAGCTGTTTTTT - TRBJ2-2 - TRBV5-1
CATSRPLALAHADTQYF TGTGCCACCAGCAGGCCCTTGGCGCTAGCGCATGCAGATACGCAGTATTTT - TRBJ2-3 - TRBV15
CASSFSGGHDTQYF TGTGCCAGCAGCTTTAGCGGGGGGCACGATACGCAGTATTTT TRBD2 TRBJ2-3 many TRBV7-3
CASTLAGAYGETQYF TGTGCCAGCACCCTAGCGGGGGCCTACGGGGAGACCCAGTACTTC TRBD2 TRBJ2-5 many TRBV7-9
CASSTGTSILETQYF TGTGCCAGCAGTACCGGGACTAGCATTTTAGAGACCCAGTACTTC TRBD2 TRBJ2-5 many TRBV2
CASRDDGENEKLFF TGTGCCAGCAGGGACGACGGTGAGAATGAAAAGCTGTTTTTT - TRBJ1-4 - TRBV11-1
CASSPHLSFEQFF TGTGCCAGCAGCCCGCACCTATCGTTTGAGCAGTTCTTC - TRBJ2-1 many TRBV7-3